The T cell receptor (beta chain) described here comes from a study of cytomegalovirus exposure and HLA in healthy donors. Trimming cost V 1 base and J 0 bases; bases outside gene matches: 9. This CDR3 contains 19 residues. Germline V gene sequence: CDR1 MGHRA, CDR2 YSYEKL. The PCR ran on 60 Vbeta and 13 Jbeta primers. The protocol was immunoSEQ multiplex PCR, while the TCRdb copy is restricted to in-frame clones and leaves out a portion. The table lists around 130,000 clones. The receptor comes from a woman aged 40 to 49 in good health and CMV-seronegative. The chain couples TRBV4-1 to TRBJ2-4, with 10 positions matching TRBD2. Specimen: PBMCs. The CDR3 DNA follows: TGCGCCAGCAGCCAAGTCGGAACTAGCGGGGTCCTAGCCAAAAACATTCAGTACTTC. This codes for CASSQVGTSGVLAKNIQYF.